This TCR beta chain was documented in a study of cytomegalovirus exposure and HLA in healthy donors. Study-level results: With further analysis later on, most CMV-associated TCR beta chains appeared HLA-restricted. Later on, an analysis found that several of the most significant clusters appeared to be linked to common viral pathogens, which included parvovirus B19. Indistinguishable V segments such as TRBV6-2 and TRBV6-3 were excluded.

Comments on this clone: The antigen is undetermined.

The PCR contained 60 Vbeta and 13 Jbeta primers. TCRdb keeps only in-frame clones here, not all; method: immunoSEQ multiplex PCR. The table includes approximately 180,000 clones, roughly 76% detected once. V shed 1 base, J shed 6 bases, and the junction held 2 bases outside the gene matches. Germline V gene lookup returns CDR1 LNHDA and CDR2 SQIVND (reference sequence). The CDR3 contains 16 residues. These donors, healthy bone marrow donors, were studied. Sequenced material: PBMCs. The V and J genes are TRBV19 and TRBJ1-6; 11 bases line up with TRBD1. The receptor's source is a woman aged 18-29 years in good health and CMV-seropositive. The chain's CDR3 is CASSIGTGGSNSPLHF. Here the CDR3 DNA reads TGTGCCAGTAGTATAGGGACAGGGGGCAGTAATTCACCCCTCCACTTT.